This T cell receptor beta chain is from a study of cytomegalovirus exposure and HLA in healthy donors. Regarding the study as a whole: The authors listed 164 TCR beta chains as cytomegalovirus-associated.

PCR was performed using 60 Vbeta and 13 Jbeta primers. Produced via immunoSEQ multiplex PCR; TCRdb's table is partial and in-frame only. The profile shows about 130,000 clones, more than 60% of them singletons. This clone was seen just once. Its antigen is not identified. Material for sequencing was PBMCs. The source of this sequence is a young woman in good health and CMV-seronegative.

The DNA of the CDR3 is TGCGCCAGCAGCGTGACCACACTAAGAACCTACGAGCAGTACTTC. Encoded protein: CASSVTTLRTYEQYF. The V and J genes are TRBV5-1 and TRBJ2-7; D not resolved. CDR3 size: 15 residues. Trimming shortened V by 4 bases and J by 2 bases, and 16 bases separated the two germline ends. The germline gives CDR1 SGHRS, CDR2 YFSETQ.